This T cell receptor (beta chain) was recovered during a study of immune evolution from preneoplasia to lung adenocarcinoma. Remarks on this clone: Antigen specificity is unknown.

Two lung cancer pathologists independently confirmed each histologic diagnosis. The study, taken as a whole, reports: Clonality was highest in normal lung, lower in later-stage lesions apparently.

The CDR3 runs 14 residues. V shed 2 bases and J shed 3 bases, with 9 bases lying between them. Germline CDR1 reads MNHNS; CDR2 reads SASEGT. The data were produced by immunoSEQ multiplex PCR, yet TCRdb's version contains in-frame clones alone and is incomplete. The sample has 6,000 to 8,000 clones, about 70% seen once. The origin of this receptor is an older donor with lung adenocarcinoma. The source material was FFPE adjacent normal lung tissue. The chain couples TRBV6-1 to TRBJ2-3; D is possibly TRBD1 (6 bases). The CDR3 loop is CASSESRGTDTQYF. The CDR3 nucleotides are TGTGCCAGCAGTGAATCGAGGGGGACAGATACGCAGTATTTT.